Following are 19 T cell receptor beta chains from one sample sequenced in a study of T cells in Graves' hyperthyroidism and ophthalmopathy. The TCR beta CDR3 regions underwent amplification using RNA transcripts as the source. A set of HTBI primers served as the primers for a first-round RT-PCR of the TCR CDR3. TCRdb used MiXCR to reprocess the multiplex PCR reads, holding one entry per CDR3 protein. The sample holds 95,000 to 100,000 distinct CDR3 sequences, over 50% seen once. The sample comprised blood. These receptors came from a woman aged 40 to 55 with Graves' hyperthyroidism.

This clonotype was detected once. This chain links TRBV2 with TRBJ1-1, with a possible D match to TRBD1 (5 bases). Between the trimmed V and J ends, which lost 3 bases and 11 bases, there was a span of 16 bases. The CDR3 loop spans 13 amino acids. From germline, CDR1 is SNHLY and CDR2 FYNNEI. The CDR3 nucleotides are TGTGCCAGCAGTGATATAGGGGCCAGGGTGGCTTTCTTT. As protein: CASSDIGARVAFF.

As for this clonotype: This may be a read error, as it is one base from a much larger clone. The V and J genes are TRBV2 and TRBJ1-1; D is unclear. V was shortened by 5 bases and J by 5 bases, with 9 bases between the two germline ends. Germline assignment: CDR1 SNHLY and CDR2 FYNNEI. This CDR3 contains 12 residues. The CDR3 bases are TGTGCCAGCAGTTTCGAGGGAACTGAAGCTTTCTTT. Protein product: CASSFEGTEAFF.

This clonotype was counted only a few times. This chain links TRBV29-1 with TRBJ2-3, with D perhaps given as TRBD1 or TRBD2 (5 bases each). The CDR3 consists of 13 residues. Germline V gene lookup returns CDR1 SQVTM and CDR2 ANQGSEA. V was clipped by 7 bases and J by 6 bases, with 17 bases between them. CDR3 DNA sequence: TGCAGCGACCGGGACGGTGATTTGGATACGCAGTATTTT. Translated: CSDRDGDLDTQYF.

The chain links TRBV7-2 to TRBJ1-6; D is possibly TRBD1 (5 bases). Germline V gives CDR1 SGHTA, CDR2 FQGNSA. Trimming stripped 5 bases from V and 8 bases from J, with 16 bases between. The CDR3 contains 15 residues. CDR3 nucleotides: TGTGCCAGCAGCCGCGGCCCAAGGGACGATTCACCCCTCCACTTT. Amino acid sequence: CASSRGPRDDSPLHF.

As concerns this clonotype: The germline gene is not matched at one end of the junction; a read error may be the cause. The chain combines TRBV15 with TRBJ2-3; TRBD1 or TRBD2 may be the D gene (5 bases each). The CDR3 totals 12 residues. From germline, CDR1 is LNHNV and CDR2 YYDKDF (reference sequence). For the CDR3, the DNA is TGCGCCAGTTCCGGGACCCTCGATACGCAGTATTTT. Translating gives CASSGTLDTQYF.

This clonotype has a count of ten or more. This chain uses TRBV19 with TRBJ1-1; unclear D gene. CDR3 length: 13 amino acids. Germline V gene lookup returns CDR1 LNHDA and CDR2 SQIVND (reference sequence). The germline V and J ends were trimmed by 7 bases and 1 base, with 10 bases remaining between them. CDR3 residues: CASMGQSNTEAFF. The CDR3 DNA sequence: TGTGCCAGTATGGGCCAGTCGAACACTGAAGCTTTCTTT.

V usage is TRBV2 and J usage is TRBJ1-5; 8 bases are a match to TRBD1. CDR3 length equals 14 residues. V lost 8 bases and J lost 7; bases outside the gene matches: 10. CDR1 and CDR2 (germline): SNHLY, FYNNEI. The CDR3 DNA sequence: TGTGCCAGCGGGGACGGACAGGGTTGGCAGCCCCAGCATTTT. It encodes CASGDGQGWQPQHF.

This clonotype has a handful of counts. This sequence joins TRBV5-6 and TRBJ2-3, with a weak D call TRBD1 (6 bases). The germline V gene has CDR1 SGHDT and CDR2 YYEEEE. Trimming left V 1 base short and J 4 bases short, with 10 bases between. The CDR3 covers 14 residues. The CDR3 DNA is TGTGCCAGCAGCTTGCCAGGGGTCCCAGATACGCAGTATTTT. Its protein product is CASSLPGVPDTQYF. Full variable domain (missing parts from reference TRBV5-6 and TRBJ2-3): DAGVTQSPTHLIKTRGQQVTLRCSPKSGHDTVSWYQQALGQGPQFIFQYYEEEERQRGNFPDRFSGHQFPNYSSELNVNALLLGDSALYLCASSLPGVPDTQYFGPGTRLTVL.

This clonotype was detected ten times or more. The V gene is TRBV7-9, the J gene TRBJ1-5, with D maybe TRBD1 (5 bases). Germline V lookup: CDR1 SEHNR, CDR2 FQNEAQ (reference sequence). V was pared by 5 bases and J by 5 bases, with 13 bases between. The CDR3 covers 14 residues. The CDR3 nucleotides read TGTGCCAGCAGCGCCGGGACCTTGGATCAGCCCCAGCATTTT. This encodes CASSAGTLDQPQHF.

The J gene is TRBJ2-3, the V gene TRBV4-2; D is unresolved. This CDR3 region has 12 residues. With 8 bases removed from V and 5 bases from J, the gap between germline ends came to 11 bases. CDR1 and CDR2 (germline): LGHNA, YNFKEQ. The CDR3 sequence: CASRGKRDTQYF. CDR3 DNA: TGTGCCAGCCGTGGGAAGAGAGATACGCAGTATTTT.

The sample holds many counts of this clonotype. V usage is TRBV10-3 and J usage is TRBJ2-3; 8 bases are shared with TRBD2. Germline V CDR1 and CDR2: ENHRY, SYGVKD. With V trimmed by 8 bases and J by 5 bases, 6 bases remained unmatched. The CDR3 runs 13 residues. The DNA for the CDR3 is TGTGCCATCCGCGGGAGGAAGGGAGATACGCAGTATTTT. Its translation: CAIRGRKGDTQYF.

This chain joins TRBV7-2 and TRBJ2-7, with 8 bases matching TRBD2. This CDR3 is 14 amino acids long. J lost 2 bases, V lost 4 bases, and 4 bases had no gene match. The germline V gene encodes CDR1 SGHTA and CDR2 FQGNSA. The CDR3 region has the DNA TGTGCCAGCAGCTCATTAGCGGGAACCTACGAGCAGTACTTC. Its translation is CASSSLAGTYEQYF.

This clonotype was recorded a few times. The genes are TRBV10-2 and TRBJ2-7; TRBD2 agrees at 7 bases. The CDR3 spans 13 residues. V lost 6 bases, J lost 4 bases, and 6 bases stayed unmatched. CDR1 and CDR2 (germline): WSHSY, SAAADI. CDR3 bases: TGCGCCAGCAGGGCTAGCGGAGGATACGAGCAGTACTTC. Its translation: CASRASGGYEQYF.

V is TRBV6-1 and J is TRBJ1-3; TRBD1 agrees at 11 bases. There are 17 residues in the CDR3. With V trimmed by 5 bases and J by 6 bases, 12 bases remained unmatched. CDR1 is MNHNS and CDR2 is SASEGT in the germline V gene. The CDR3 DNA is TGTGCCAGCAGTACCGGACAGGGGGCGACTGGCTTAAACACCATATATTTT. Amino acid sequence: CASSTGQGATGLNTIYF.

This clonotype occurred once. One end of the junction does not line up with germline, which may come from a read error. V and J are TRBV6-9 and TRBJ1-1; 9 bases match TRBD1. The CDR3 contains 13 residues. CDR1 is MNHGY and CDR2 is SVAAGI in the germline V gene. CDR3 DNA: TGTGCCGGCAGGCGAACAGGGGGCACTGAGGCTTTCTTT. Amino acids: CAGRRTGGTEAFF.

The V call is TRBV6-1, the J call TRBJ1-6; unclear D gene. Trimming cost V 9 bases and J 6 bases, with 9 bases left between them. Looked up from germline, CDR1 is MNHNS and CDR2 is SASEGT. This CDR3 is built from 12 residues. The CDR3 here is CASRLLNSPLHF. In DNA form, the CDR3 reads TGTGCCAGTAGACTGCTTAATTCACCCCTCCACTTT.

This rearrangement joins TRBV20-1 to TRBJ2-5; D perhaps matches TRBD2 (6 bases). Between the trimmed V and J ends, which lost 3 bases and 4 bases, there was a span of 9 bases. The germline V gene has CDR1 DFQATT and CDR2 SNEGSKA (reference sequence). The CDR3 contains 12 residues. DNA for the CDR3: TGCAGTGCTAGTGCCGGGGGAGAGACCCAGTACTTC. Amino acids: CSASAGGETQYF.

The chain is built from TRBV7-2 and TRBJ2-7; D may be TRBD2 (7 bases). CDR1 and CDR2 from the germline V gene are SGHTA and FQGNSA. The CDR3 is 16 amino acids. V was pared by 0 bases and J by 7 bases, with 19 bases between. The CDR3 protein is CASSLAGGPLGGEQYF. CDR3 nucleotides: TGTGCCAGCAGCTTAGCGGGAGGGCCTCTAGGGGGGGAGCAGTACTTC. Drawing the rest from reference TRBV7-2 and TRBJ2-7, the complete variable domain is GAGVSQSPSNKVTEKGKDVELRCDPISGHTALYWYRQSLGQGLEFLIYFQGNSAPDKSGLPSDRFSAERTGGSVSTLTIQRTQQEDSAVYLCASSLAGGPLGGEQYFGPGTRLTVT.

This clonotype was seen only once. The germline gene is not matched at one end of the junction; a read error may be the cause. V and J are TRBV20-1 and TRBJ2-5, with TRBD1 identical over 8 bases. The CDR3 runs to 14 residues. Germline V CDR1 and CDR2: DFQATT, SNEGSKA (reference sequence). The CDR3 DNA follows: TGCAGTGCTAGATCGGGGCAGGGGGCTGAGACCCAGCACTTC. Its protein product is CSARSGQGAETQHF.